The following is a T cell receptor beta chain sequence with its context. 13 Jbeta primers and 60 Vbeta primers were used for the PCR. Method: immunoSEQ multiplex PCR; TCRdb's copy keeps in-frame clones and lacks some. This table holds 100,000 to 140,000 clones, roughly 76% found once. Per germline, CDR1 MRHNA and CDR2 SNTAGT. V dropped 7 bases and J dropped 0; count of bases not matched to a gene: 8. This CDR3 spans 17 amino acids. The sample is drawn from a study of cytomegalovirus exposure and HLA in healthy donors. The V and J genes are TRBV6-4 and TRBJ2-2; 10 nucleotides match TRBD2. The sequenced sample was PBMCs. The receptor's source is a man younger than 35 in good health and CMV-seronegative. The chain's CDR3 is CASTPLAGVTNTGELFF. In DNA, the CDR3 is TGTGCCAGCACCCCTCTAGCGGGGGTCACGAACACCGGGGAGCTGTTTTTT.